The 30 T cell receptor beta chains presented below share a single source sample, sequenced in a study of shared clonotypes between healthy human individuals (TCRdb year 2020). Library creation used the immunoSEQ multiplex PCR assay. TCRdb's version of the immuneACCESS table is confined to in-frame rearrangements and falls short of the full clone set. An unresolved V gene accounts for under half of the shortfall where checked; the remainder is of unknown origin. A total of 950,000 to 1,300,000 clones appear in this sample, about 70% of them only once. The top ten constitute nearly 1.5% of the sample. Source material: memory CD4+ T cells sorted from blood. The label giving this sample's cell subset or site can be read as: CD45RA-negative fraction. The receptor source for this set is a man aged 18 to 29 in good health.

This rearrangement joins TRBV7-2 to TRBJ2-7; TRBD1 matches 10 bases. V dropped 5 bases and J dropped 6; count of bases not matched to a gene: 13. The CDR3 length is 16 residues. CDR1 is SGHTA, CDR2 FQGNSA, per germline. CDR3 protein: CASSRNGVGTGAEQYF. The CDR3 DNA sequence: TGTGCCAGCAGCAGAAACGGGGTGGGGACAGGGGCCGAGCAGTACTTC.

About this clone itself: A far larger clone is one base from this, pointing to a likely read error. Here the CDR3 reads CASSLRQFSPYEQYF. The CDR3 DNA reads as TGTGCCAGCAGTTTGCGACAGTTCAGCCCCTACGAGCAGTACTTC. This chain uses TRBV27 with TRBJ2-7; perhaps TRBD1 as D (5 bases). Germline assignment: CDR1 MNHEY and CDR2 SMNVEV (reference sequence). The CDR3 contains 15 residues. The ends were cut back, 3 bases at V and 2 bases at J, with 14 bases in the middle.

As for this clone: This sample includes further DNA sequences coding for the same CDR3. The chain links TRBV18 to TRBJ2-3; maybe TRBD2 (6 bases). Trimming took off 3 bases at V and 5 bases at J, with 6 bases between the two ends. Germline V gene lookup returns CDR1 KGHSH and CDR2 LQKENI. The CDR3 runs to 12 residues. The CDR3 nucleotides are TGTGCCAGCTCACCGGGGGGAGATACGCAGTATTTT. Protein sequence: CASSPGGDTQYF.

Here the CDR3 DNA reads TGTGCCAGCGTAGAAGGGGGGGCTGCATCCCCAGATACGCAGTATTTT. It translates to CASVEGGAASPDTQYF. This chain joins TRBV28 and TRBJ2-3; perhaps TRBD2 as D (7 bases). Trimming shortened V by 8 bases and J by 4 bases, and 22 bases separated the two germline ends. Germline assignment: CDR1 MDHEN and CDR2 SYDVKM. This CDR3 spans 16 amino acids.

The chain couples TRBV28 to TRBJ1-4; D is unresolved. Trimming took off 6 bases at V and 4 bases at J, with 6 bases between the two ends. This CDR3 comprises 12 residues. Germline-derived CDR1 and CDR2 are MDHEN and SYDVKM. CDR3 nucleotide sequence: TGTGCCAGCAGCCGGCGTAATGAAAAACTGTTTTTT. Encoded protein: CASSRRNEKLFF.

Only a few counts were recorded for this clone. The chain is built from TRBV15 and TRBJ1-5; D uncertain. Trimming shortened V by 0 bases and J by 4 bases, and 4 bases separated the two germline ends. The CDR3 covers 13 residues. CDR1 is LNHNV and CDR2 is YYDKDF in the germline V gene (reference sequence). The CDR3 DNA is TGTGCCACCAGCAGAGATGTGAATCAGCCCCAGCATTTT. Its translation is CATSRDVNQPQHF.

The V and J genes are TRBV5-4 and TRBJ2-5; 8 bases are shared with TRBD1. V lost 2 bases and J lost 7; bases outside the gene matches: 16. The germline V gene has CDR1 SGHNT and CDR2 YYREEE (reference sequence). CDR3 length equals 17 residues. The CDR3 region has the DNA TGTGCCAGCAGCTTTGACCTAGGGACAGGAACCGGGGGGACCCAGTACTTC. Translated: CASSFDLGTGTGGTQYF. The full variable domain, with the rest looked up from reference TRBV5-4 and TRBJ2-5, is ETGVTQSPTHLIKTRGQQVTLRCSSQSGHNTVSWYQQALGQGPQFIFQYYREEENGRGNFPPRFSGLQFPNYSSELNVNALELDDSALYLCASSFDLGTGTGGTQYFGPGTRLLVL.

This chain connects TRBV5-6 to TRBJ2-3, with 9 bases lining up with TRBD2. With 4 bases clipped from V and 6 bases from J, the junction kept 6 bases outside the gene matches. This CDR3 has 14 residues. Germline CDR1 reads SGHDT; CDR2 reads YYEEEE. This CDR3 reads CASSHSGRGDTQYF. In DNA form, the CDR3 reads TGTGCCAGCAGCCATAGCGGGAGAGGCGATACGCAGTATTTT.

CDR3 in DNA: TGTGCCAGCAGCTTAGGCCGCTCGGGGGCTGCCTACGAGCAGTACTTC. It codes for CASSLGRSGAAYEQYF. The chain employs TRBV7-2 and TRBJ2-7, with D perhaps given as TRBD1 or TRBD2 (6 bases each). The germline V gene has CDR1 SGHTA and CDR2 FQGNSA. Between the trimmed V and J ends, which lost 1 base and 2 bases, there was a span of 15 bases. This CDR3 is 16 amino acids long. The whole variable domain, filled in from reference TRBV7-2 and TRBJ2-7, reads GAGVSQSPSNKVTEKGKDVELRCDPISGHTALYWYRQSLGQGLEFLIYFQGNSAPDKSGLPSDRFSAERTGGSVSTLTIQRTQQEDSAVYLCASSLGRSGAAYEQYFGPGTRLTVT.

The genes are TRBV7-2 and TRBJ2-2; no clear D. CDR3 length: 14 residues. Trimming left V 6 bases short and J 0 bases short, with 8 bases between. Germline lookup yields CDR1 SGHTA and CDR2 FQGNSA. This chain's CDR3 is CASRLDPNTGELFF. In DNA, the CDR3 is TGTGCCAGCAGGCTAGATCCGAACACCGGGGAGCTGTTTTTT. The complete variable domain, with remaining parts taken from reference TRBV7-2 and TRBJ2-2, reads GAGVSQSPSNKVTEKGKDVELRCDPISGHTALYWYRQSLGQGLEFLIYFQGNSAPDKSGLPSDRFSAERTGGSVSTLTIQRTQQEDSAVYLCASRLDPNTGELFFGEGSRLTVL.

The chain has TRBV6-6 and TRBJ2-3; 9 nucleotides line up with TRBD2. Germline V CDR1 and CDR2: MNHNY, SVGAGI (reference sequence). V lost 2 bases and J lost 3; bases outside the gene matches: 3. The CDR3 spans 15 residues. As DNA, the CDR3 is TGTGCCAGCAGTTACCAGCGGGAGGTGACAGATACGCAGTATTTT. As protein: CASSYQREVTDTQYF.

V gene TRBV5-6 combines with J gene TRBJ2-7; 8 nucleotides align to TRBD2. Germline lookup yields CDR1 SGHDT and CDR2 YYEEEE. The CDR3 covers 16 residues. The junction had 7 bases not matched to a gene; V was cut back by 0 bases and J by 2 bases. The CDR3 protein is CASSLAPSGGTYEQYF. The CDR3 DNA sequence: TGTGCCAGCAGCTTGGCTCCCAGCGGGGGTACCTACGAGCAGTACTTC.

This clone is a singleton in its sample. J is TRBJ1-2 and V is TRBV7-9; no reliable D call. V was shortened by 5 bases and J by 2 bases, with 12 bases between the two germline ends. CDR3 size: 14 residues. CDR1 and CDR2 from the germline V gene are SEHNR and FQNEAQ (reference sequence). The CDR3: CASSPKTVNYGYTF. The CDR3 DNA reads as TGTGCCAGCAGCCCTAAAACAGTGAACTATGGCTACACCTTC.

The V gene is TRBV5-1, the J gene TRBJ1-5, with 9 positions matching TRBD1. This CDR3 is 13 amino acids long. Per the germline V gene, CDR1 is SGHRS and CDR2 is YFSETQ. The junction had 2 bases not matched to a gene; V was cut back by 4 bases and J by 6 bases. The CDR3 reads CASSPGQGQPQHF. In DNA form, the CDR3 reads TGCGCCAGCAGCCCGGGACAGGGTCAGCCCCAGCATTTT. Looking up the rest from reference TRBV5-1 and TRBJ1-5 gives the full variable domain: KAGVTQTPRYLIKTRGQQVTLSCSPISGHRSVSWYQQTPGQGLQFLFEYFSETQRNKGNFPGRFSGRQFSNSRSEMNVSTLELGDSALYLCASSPGQGQPQHFGDGTRLSIL.

This clone was found once. The chain joins TRBV6-5 to TRBJ2-7; D remains unclear. The V gene's germline CDR1 is MNHEY and CDR2 SVGAGI. The V end lost 7 bases, the J end lost 1 base, and 11 bases lay between the germline ends. The CDR3 consists of 13 residues. Written as DNA, the CDR3 is TGTGCCAGCACCAAAGGCAGTTCCTACGAGCAGTACTTC. Residues: CASTKGSSYEQYF.

This clone has only a few counts. Other DNA sequences in the same sample also yield this CDR3. The CDR3 DNA sequence: TGCGCCAGCAGTGAGTCGGGGTCCTACGAGCAGTACTTC. It encodes CASSESGSYEQYF. This sequence joins TRBV10-1 and TRBJ2-7; D is uncertain. The CDR3 runs to 13 residues. CDR1 WNHNN and CDR2 SYGVQD come from the germline V gene (reference sequence). Trimming took off 0 bases at V and 1 base at J, with 4 bases between the two ends.

This chain connects TRBV19 to TRBJ1-2; TRBD1 agrees at 10 bases. The CDR3 length is 14 residues. Germline lookup yields CDR1 LNHDA and CDR2 SQIVND (reference sequence). The V segment lost 8 bases and the J segment 7 bases; nucleotides outside the gene matches: 10. The chain's CDR3 is CASVWDRGSAGYTF. The CDR3 region has the DNA TGTGCCAGTGTGTGGGACAGGGGTTCGGCTGGCTACACCTTC. Looking up the rest from reference TRBV19 and TRBJ1-2 gives the full variable domain: DGGITQSPKYLFRKEGQNVTLSCEQNLNHDAMYWYRQDPGQGLRLIYYSQIVNDFQKGDIAEGYSVSREKKESFPLTVTSAQKNPTAFYLCASVWDRGSAGYTFGSGTRLTVV.

The chain employs TRBV7-2 and TRBJ1-2; tentatively, D is TRBD1 (5 bases). V lost 1 base and J lost 8, with 14 bases in between. CDR3 length: 14 residues. Germline V lookup: CDR1 SGHTA, CDR2 FQGNSA. The CDR3 sequence: CASSLDGGSMGYTF. As DNA, the CDR3 is TGTGCCAGCAGCTTAGATGGGGGTTCTATGGGCTACACCTTC.

This clone came up once. This chain connects TRBV5-4 to TRBJ2-7, with 11 bases identical to TRBD2. Losses at the gene ends were 3 bases for V and 3 bases for J; bases not matched to a gene: 8. The CDR3 extends over 16 amino acids. Germline loops: CDR1 SGHNT, CDR2 YYREEE (reference sequence). The CDR3 nucleotides read TGTGCCAGCAGCTCACAGACCGGGACTAGCGGCTACGAGCAGTACTTC. It yields the protein CASSSQTGTSGYEQYF.

The chain is built from TRBV11-2 and TRBJ1-2, with TRBD1 matching over 7 bases. Germline loops: CDR1 SGHAT, CDR2 FQNNGV. There are 15 residues in the CDR3. V shed 0 bases and J 6 bases; nucleotides not matched to a gene: 7. This chain's CDR3 is CASSLEGQRLDGYTF. The CDR3 DNA follows: TGTGCCAGCAGCTTAGAGGGACAGAGGCTTGATGGCTACACCTTC. Full variable domain (remainder filled in from reference TRBV11-2 and TRBJ1-2): EAGVAQSPRYKIIEKRQSVAFWCNPISGHATLYWYQQILGQGPKLLIQFQNNGVVDDSQLPKDRFSAERLKGVDSTLKIQPAKLEDSAVYLCASSLEGQRLDGYTFGSGTRLTVV.

The rearrangement uses TRBV27 and TRBJ1-5, with D possibly TRBD1 on 6 matching bases. This CDR3 comprises 14 residues. V was pared by 3 bases and J by 5 bases, with 11 bases between. The germline CDR1 and CDR2 sequences are MNHEY and SMNVEV (reference sequence). The CDR3: CASSFTDRDQPQHF. CDR3 sequence (DNA): TGTGCCAGCAGTTTTACGGACAGAGATCAGCCCCAGCATTTT.

This chain joins TRBV11-3 and TRBJ2-3, with TRBD1 matching over 8 bases. V lost 5 bases and J lost 0; bases outside the gene matches: 7. The CDR3 length is 16 residues. Germline V gene sequence: CDR1 SGHNT, CDR2 YENEEA. The CDR3 region is CASSPGGWSSTDTQYF. The CDR3 coding sequence is TGTGCCAGCAGCCCAGGGGGCTGGAGTAGCACAGATACGCAGTATTTT.

This clone was observed a single time. The gene calls are TRBV5-1 and TRBJ2-5, with 14 bases fitting TRBD2. Germline loops: CDR1 SGHRS, CDR2 YFSETQ. The CDR3 contains 16 residues. V lost 4 bases, J lost 4 bases, and 6 bases stayed unmatched. CDR3 DNA sequence: TGCGCCAGCAGCCCGTCGACTAGCGGGGGGGGAGAGACCCAGTACTTC. Translating gives CASSPSTSGGGETQYF.

The chain uses TRBV11-2 and TRBJ1-4; no clear D gene. The CDR3 loop spans 13 amino acids. Germline CDR1 and CDR2: SGHAT and FQNNGV. V lost 7 bases to trimming and J lost 3 bases, with 9 bases between them. The chain's CDR3 is CASNPGPNEKLFF. In DNA, the CDR3 is TGTGCCAGCAACCCGGGTCCTAATGAAAAACTGTTTTTT.

The rearrangement joins TRBV19 to TRBJ1-5; 7 nucleotides agree with TRBD1. Trimming at V came to 7 bases and at J to 6 bases, leaving 6 bases not matched to a gene. The CDR3 runs 13 residues. Per the germline V gene, CDR1 is LNHDA and CDR2 is SQIVND (reference sequence). The CDR3, as DNA: TGTGCCAGTAACAGGGGAGGGGCTCAGCCCCAGCATTTT. Protein: CASNRGGAQPQHF. Combining the CDR3 with reference TRBV19 and TRBJ1-5 gives the whole variable domain DGGITQSPKYLFRKEGQNVTLSCEQNLNHDAMYWYRQDPGQGLRLIYYSQIVNDFQKGDIAEGYSVSREKKESFPLTVTSAQKNPTAFYLCASNRGGAQPQHFGDGTRLSIL.

The chain couples TRBV11-2 to TRBJ2-3; 10 bases match TRBD2. Germline V lookup: CDR1 SGHAT, CDR2 FQNNGV. V shed 8 bases and J 0 bases; nucleotides not matched to a gene: 5. The CDR3 loop spans 15 amino acids. Here the CDR3 reads CASGLAAFSTDTQYF. The CDR3 bases are TGTGCCAGCGGACTAGCGGCATTTAGCACAGATACGCAGTATTTT.

In this sample, this clone turned up a few times. The rearrangement links TRBV28 to TRBJ2-4; D not certain. From germline, CDR1 is MDHEN and CDR2 SYDVKM. The V end lost 3 bases, the J end lost 0 bases, and 9 bases lay between the germline ends. The CDR3 is 15 amino acids. CDR3 region: CASSLTSLAKNIQYF. CDR3 sequence (DNA): TGTGCCAGCAGTTTGACTTCGCTAGCCAAAAACATTCAGTACTTC.

This chain connects TRBV18 to TRBJ1-2; TRBD1 matches 7 bases. V dropped 6 bases and J dropped 8; count of bases not matched to a gene: 6. Germline V lookup: CDR1 KGHSH, CDR2 LQKENI. The CDR3 is 12 amino acids. CDR3 sequence reads: CASSRDSVGYTF. The DNA of the CDR3 is TGTGCCAGCTCCCGGGACAGCGTCGGCTACACCTTC. The whole variable domain, filled in from reference TRBV18 and TRBJ1-2, reads NAGVMQNPRHLVRRRGQEARLRCSPMKGHSHVYWYRQLPEEGLKFMVYLQKENIIDESGMPKERFSAEFPKEGPSILRIQQVVRGDSAAYFCASSRDSVGYTFGSGTRLTVV.

The count of this clone is one. This chain connects TRBV4-3 to TRBJ2-2, with D hard to call. V lost 2 bases and J lost 0, with 10 bases in between. Germline-derived CDR1 and CDR2 are LGHNA and YSLEER. The CDR3 runs 16 residues. CDR3 region: CASSQMGLTNTGELFF. The CDR3 nucleotides are TGCGCCAGCAGCCAAATGGGCCTTACGAACACCGGGGAGCTGTTTTTT.

The V gene is TRBV10-3, the J gene TRBJ1-1; D is uncertain. The CDR3 loop spans 12 amino acids. Between the trimmed V and J ends, which lost 2 bases and 9 bases, there was a span of 10 bases. Germline-derived CDR1 and CDR2 are ENHRY and SYGVKD. The CDR3 reads CAISEIQKKAFF. In DNA, the CDR3 is TGTGCCATCAGTGAGATACAGAAGAAAGCTTTCTTT.